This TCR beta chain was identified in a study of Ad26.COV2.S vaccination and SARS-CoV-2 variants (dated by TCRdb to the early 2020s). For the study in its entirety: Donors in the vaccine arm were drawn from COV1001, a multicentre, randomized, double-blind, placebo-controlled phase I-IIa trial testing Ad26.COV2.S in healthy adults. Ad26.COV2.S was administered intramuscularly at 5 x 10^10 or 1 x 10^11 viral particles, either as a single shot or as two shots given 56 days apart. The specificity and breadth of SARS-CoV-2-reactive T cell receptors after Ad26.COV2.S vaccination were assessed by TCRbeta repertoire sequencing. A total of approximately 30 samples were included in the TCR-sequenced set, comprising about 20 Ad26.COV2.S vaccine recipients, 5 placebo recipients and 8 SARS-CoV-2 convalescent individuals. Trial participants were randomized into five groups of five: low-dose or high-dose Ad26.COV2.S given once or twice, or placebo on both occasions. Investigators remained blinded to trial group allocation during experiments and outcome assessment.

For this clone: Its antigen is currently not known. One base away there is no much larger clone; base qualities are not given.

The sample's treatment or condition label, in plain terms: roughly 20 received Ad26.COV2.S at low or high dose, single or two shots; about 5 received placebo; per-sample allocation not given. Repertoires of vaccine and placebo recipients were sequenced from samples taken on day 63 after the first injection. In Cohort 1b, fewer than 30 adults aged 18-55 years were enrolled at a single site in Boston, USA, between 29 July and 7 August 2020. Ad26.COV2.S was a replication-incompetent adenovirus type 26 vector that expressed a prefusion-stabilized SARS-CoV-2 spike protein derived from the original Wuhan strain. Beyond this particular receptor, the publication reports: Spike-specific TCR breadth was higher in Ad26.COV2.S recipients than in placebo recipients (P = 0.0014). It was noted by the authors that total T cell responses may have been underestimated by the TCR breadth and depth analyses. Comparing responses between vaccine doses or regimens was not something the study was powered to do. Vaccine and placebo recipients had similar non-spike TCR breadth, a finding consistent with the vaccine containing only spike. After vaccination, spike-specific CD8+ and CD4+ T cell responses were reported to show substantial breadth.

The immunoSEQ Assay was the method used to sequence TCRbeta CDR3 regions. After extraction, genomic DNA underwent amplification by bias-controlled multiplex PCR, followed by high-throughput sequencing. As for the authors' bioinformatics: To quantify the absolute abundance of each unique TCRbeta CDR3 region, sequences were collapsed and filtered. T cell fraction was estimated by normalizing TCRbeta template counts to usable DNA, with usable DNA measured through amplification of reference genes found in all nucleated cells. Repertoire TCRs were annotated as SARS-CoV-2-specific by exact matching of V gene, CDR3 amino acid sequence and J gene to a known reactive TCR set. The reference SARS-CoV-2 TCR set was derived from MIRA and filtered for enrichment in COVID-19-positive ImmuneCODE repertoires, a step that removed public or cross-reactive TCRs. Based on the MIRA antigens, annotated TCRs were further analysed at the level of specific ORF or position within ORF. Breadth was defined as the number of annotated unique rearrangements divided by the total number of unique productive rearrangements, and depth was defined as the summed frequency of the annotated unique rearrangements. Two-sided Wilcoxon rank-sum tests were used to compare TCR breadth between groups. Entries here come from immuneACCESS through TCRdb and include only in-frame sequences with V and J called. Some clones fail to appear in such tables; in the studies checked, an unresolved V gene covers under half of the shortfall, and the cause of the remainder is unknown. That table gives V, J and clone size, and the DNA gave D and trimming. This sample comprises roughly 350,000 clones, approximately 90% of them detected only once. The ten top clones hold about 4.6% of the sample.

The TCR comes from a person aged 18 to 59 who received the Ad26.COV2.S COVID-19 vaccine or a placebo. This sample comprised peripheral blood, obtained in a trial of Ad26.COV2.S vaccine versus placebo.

The CDR3 region: CASSRQGTVSTGELFF. At the DNA level, the sequence is TGTGCCAGCAGTCGACAGGGTACGGTCAGCACCGGGGAGCTGTTTTTT. This sequence uses TRBV28 and TRBJ2-2, and 7 bases in between align with TRBD1. CDR1 and CDR2 are read off the germline V gene as MDHEN and SYDVKM. The CDR3 covers 16 residues, taking in both the cysteine and the phenylalanine. Of all the DNA, just the CDR3 is kept, 48 bases in frame from base 1. Trimmed from V: 5 bases; trimmed from J: 4 bases; junction bases lacking a gene match: 10. Beyond the CDR3, the reference TRBV28 and TRBJ2-2 genes provide the residues; the full variable domain reads: DVKVTQSSRYLVKRTGEKVFLECVQDMDHENMFWYRQDPGLGLRLIYFSYDVKMKEKGDIPEGYSVSREKKERFSLILESASTNQTSMYLCASSRQGTVSTGELFFGEGSRLTVL.